The clone carrying this T cell receptor (beta chain) has just a few counts. Its antigen remains unidentified. Enrolled prospectively were adult allogeneic hematopoietic cell transplant recipients whose graft-versus-host disease was steroid-refractory. This entry is derived from a study of tissue T cells after allogeneic stem cell transplantation. Findings and caveats of the study: Alloreactivity or antigen specificity of tissue TCRs was not determined; some clones might be host cells. Blood and spleen captured only part of the tissue TCR repertoire. Anatomically similar tissues had similar TCR repertoires within each patient.

Profiled with immunoSEQ multiplex PCR; TCRdb holds only in-frame clones, not every one. The repertoire holds 1,000 to 1,500 clones, with roughly three quarters as singletons. Germline V gene lookup returns CDR1 LGHNA and CDR2 YSLEER. The CDR3 is made up of 12 amino acids. The V end lost 4 bases, the J end lost 7 bases, and 7 bases lay between the germline ends. The source is a male patient over 55 with steroid-refractory graft-versus-host disease after an allogeneic stem cell transplant. These T cells may partly come from the graft donor. V gene TRBV4-3 combines with J gene TRBJ2-2; D remains unclear. The sequencing here drew on spleen tissue, taken at autopsy. The CDR3 is CASSPSDGELFF. CDR3 nucleotides: TGCGCCAGCAGCCCTTCGGACGGGGAGCTGTTTTTT.